The rows below give T cell receptor beta chains drawn from one sample of a study of read filtering for tumor transcriptome and immune sequencing. Using its own MiXCR run on the reads, TCRdb lists one record per CDR3 protein. The data show roughly 130,000 distinct CDR3 sequences, approximately 12% seen once. Material: a population of CD138-negative cells sorted from bone marrow. All receptors come from a donor aged 40 or over with multiple myeloma. Each CDR3 is given with its conserved first and last residue. Fields, in order: D gene, clone size, J gene, V gene, CDR3 DNA, CDR3 protein. A D gene is named only where the DNA matches it firmly. Clone sizes are given selectively: once, few, many, or a class where the clone is expanded.

d_gene: -; abundance: many; j_gene: TRBJ1-6; v_gene: TRBV6-5; CDR3nt: TGTGCCAGCAGACAGTATAATTCACCCCTCCACTTT; CDR3aa: CASRQYNSPLHF
d_gene: -; abundance: few; j_gene: TRBJ2-4; v_gene: TRBV3-1; CDR3nt: TGTGCCAGCAGCCAAGAAACCAAAAACATTCAGTACTTC; CDR3aa: CASSQETKNIQYF
d_gene: TRBD2; abundance: few; j_gene: TRBJ2-4; v_gene: TRBV28; CDR3nt: TGTGCCAGCAGTTTGGGGCTAGCGGGATACGCCGAAAACATTCAGTACTTC; CDR3aa: CASSLGLAGYAENIQYF
d_gene: -; abundance: many; j_gene: TRBJ2-1; v_gene: TRBV4-1; CDR3nt: TGCGCCAGCAGCCAAGATAGATCCGGAAACTCCTACAATGAGCAGTTCTTC; CDR3aa: CASSQDRSGNSYNEQFF
d_gene: -; abundance: many; j_gene: TRBJ2-1; v_gene: TRBV7-2; CDR3nt: TGTGCCAGCAGCTTAGGAGGGGGGGGGGGCCGCAATGAGCAGTTCTTC; CDR3aa: CASSLGGGGGRNEQFF
d_gene: TRBD1; abundance: many; j_gene: TRBJ2-3; v_gene: TRBV29-1; CDR3nt: TGCAGCGCCAGGGACAGGGGACAAGATACGCAGTATTTT; CDR3aa: CSARDRGQDTQYF
d_gene: TRBD1; abundance: -; j_gene: TRBJ2-1; v_gene: TRBV12-3/TRBV12-4; CDR3nt: TGTGCCAGCACCCCGGCGGACAGGGGATATGAGCAGTTCTTC; CDR3aa: CASTPADRGYEQFF
d_gene: -; abundance: many; j_gene: TRBJ2-3; v_gene: TRBV24-1; CDR3nt: TGTGCCACCAGTGATGAGGGGCGTGGGGTATTCACAGATACGCAGTATTTT; CDR3aa: CATSDEGRGVFTDTQYF
d_gene: TRBD2; abundance: many; j_gene: TRBJ2-7; v_gene: TRBV20-1; CDR3nt: TGCAGTGCTGCGGGGATTATAGCGGGGAAAAGCTCCTACGAGCAGTACTTC; CDR3aa: CSAAGIIAGKSSYEQYF
d_gene: -; abundance: many; j_gene: TRBJ2-1; v_gene: TRBV20-1; CDR3nt: TGCAGTGCTAGAGATCAATCTCGCTCAGGGAATGAGCAGTTCTTC; CDR3aa: CSARDQSRSGNEQFF
d_gene: -; abundance: many; j_gene: TRBJ2-5; v_gene: TRBV7-2; CDR3nt: TGTGCCAGCAGCTTATCACGCGAGGAGCCCCAGTACTTC; CDR3aa: CASSLSREEPQYF
d_gene: TRBD1; abundance: -; j_gene: TRBJ1-4; v_gene: TRBV12-3/TRBV12-4; CDR3nt: TGTGCCAGCAGGGATAACAGGGGGATTGGCGAAAAACTGTTTTTT; CDR3aa: CASRDNRGIGEKLFF
d_gene: -; abundance: many; j_gene: TRBJ1-5; v_gene: TRBV6-2/TRBV6-3; CDR3nt: TGTGCCAGCAGCCTCCTCCCACTAAGCAATCAGCCCCAGCATTTT; CDR3aa: CASSLLPLSNQPQHF
d_gene: -; abundance: many; j_gene: TRBJ2-1; v_gene: TRBV7-2; CDR3nt: TGTGCCAGCAGCATAGAGAGACAGGCATATGAGCAGTTCTTC; CDR3aa: CASSIERQAYEQFF
d_gene: TRBD1; abundance: many; j_gene: TRBJ1-1; v_gene: TRBV28; CDR3nt: TGTGCCAGCAGTTCTCTTACAGGGGGGCAATTCACTGAAGCTTTCTTT; CDR3aa: CASSSLTGGQFTEAFF
d_gene: -; abundance: many; j_gene: TRBJ1-5; v_gene: TRBV18; CDR3nt: TGTGCCAGCTCCCGGGACCACAATCAGCCCCAGCATTTT; CDR3aa: CASSRDHNQPQHF
d_gene: TRBD2; abundance: few; j_gene: TRBJ2-1; v_gene: TRBV20-1; CDR3nt: TGCAGTGCACTTACCGGGACTAGCGCCTACAATGAGCAGTTCTTC; CDR3aa: CSALTGTSAYNEQFF
d_gene: -; abundance: few; j_gene: TRBJ2-1; v_gene: TRBV20-1; CDR3nt: TGCAGTGCGGCGAGAAATCCCGATGAGCAGTCCTTC; CDR3aa: CSAARNPDEQSF
d_gene: -; abundance: many; j_gene: TRBJ2-2; v_gene: TRBV12-3/TRBV12-4; CDR3nt: TGTGCCAGCAGTTTAATGGGGAACACCGGGGAGCTGTTTTTT; CDR3aa: CASSLMGNTGELFF
d_gene: TRBD1; abundance: many; j_gene: TRBJ2-5; v_gene: TRBV2; CDR3nt: TGTGCCAGCCTTAGGACAGGGGAAGAGACCCAGTACTTC; CDR3aa: CASLRTGEETQYF
d_gene: -; abundance: many; j_gene: TRBJ2-5; v_gene: TRBV11-2; CDR3nt: TGTGCCAGCAGCACCTCTGGACAGCTACAAGAGACCCAGTACTTC; CDR3aa: CASSTSGQLQETQYF
d_gene: TRBD2; abundance: many; j_gene: TRBJ2-1; v_gene: TRBV19; CDR3nt: TGTGCCAGTAGTACCTTAGCGGGGGGGCCGCATAGAAATGAGCAGTTCTTC; CDR3aa: CASSTLAGGPHRNEQFF
d_gene: TRBD1; abundance: many; j_gene: TRBJ2-1; v_gene: TRBV20-1; CDR3nt: TGCAGTGCTAGGAGGGACAGCCATGAGCAGTTCTTC; CDR3aa: CSARRDSHEQFF
d_gene: -; abundance: many; j_gene: TRBJ2-1; v_gene: TRBV7-9; CDR3nt: TGTGCCAGCAGCGGTTGGGGACGGCCGAACAATGAGCAGTTCTTC; CDR3aa: CASSGWGRPNNEQFF
d_gene: -; abundance: many; j_gene: TRBJ2-7; v_gene: TRBV5-1; CDR3nt: TGCGCCAGCAGCTTGAATGGGGACACCGCCTACGAGCAGTACTTC; CDR3aa: CASSLNGDTAYEQYF
d_gene: TRBD2; abundance: many; j_gene: TRBJ2-1; v_gene: TRBV7-3; CDR3nt: TGTGCCAGCAGCTTAAAGGCGGGAGGTCGTTACAATGAGCAGTTCTTC; CDR3aa: CASSLKAGGRYNEQFF
d_gene: -; abundance: -; j_gene: TRBJ2-1; v_gene: TRBV6-6; CDR3nt: TGTGCCAGCAGTGACCGGGAGTATAATGAGCAGTTCTTC; CDR3aa: CASSDREYNEQFF
d_gene: TRBD2; abundance: -; j_gene: TRBJ2-7; v_gene: TRBV10-1; CDR3nt: TGCGCCAGCAGTTCTAGCGGGAGCCGGGGCGAGCAGGACTTC; CDR3aa: CASSSSGSRGEQDF
d_gene: -; abundance: -; j_gene: TRBJ2-5; v_gene: TRBV13; CDR3nt: TGTGCCAGCAGTCGCGGAAAAGGGACCCAGTACTTC; CDR3aa: CASSRGKGTQYF
d_gene: TRBD1; abundance: many; j_gene: TRBJ1-5; v_gene: TRBV29-1; CDR3nt: TGCAGCGTGAGGGGACAGGGTGGGGGGCCCCAGCATTTT; CDR3aa: CSVRGQGGGPQHF
d_gene: TRBD2; abundance: -; j_gene: TRBJ2-3; v_gene: TRBV19; CDR3nt: TGTGCCACTAGCGGGAGGGCCGGTACAGATACGCAGTATTTT; CDR3aa: CATSGRAGTDTQYF
d_gene: TRBD1; abundance: many; j_gene: TRBJ1-2; v_gene: TRBV3-1; CDR3nt: TGTGCCAGCAGCTGGGGACAGGGGGCCTATGGCTACACCTTC; CDR3aa: CASSWGQGAYGYTF
d_gene: TRBD2; abundance: many; j_gene: TRBJ2-1; v_gene: TRBV20-1; CDR3nt: TGCAGTGCTAGAGACCGACTAGCGGGTCATGAGCAGTTCTTC; CDR3aa: CSARDRLAGHEQFF
d_gene: TRBD2; abundance: few; j_gene: TRBJ2-5; v_gene: TRBV7-3; CDR3nt: TGTGCCAGCAGCCCCTTGGCGGGAGGGTGGGAGACCCAGTACTTC; CDR3aa: CASSPLAGGWETQYF
d_gene: -; abundance: many; j_gene: TRBJ1-1; v_gene: TRBV14; CDR3nt: TGTGCCAGCAGCCAAGGGCTAGCGGATCTTCGAGATGCGAACACTGAAGCTTTCTTT; CDR3aa: CASSQGLADLRDANTEAFF
d_gene: -; abundance: many; j_gene: TRBJ1-1; v_gene: TRBV5-1; CDR3nt: TGCGCCAGCAGCTTGGCCGGACGAGGCGAAGCTTTCTTT; CDR3aa: CASSLAGRGEAFF
d_gene: -; abundance: few; j_gene: TRBJ2-5; v_gene: TRBV20-1; CDR3nt: TGCAGTGCTAGAGGGCCCCTAGCAGGGGCAGAGACCCAGTACTTC; CDR3aa: CSARGPLAGAETQYF
d_gene: TRBD1; abundance: -; j_gene: TRBJ2-7; v_gene: TRBV24-1; CDR3nt: TGTGCCACCCCAACCGTGGGGGACAGGGTCTACGAGCAGTACTTC; CDR3aa: CATPTVGDRVYEQYF
d_gene: -; abundance: many; j_gene: TRBJ2-5; v_gene: TRBV20-1; CDR3nt: TGCAGTGCTAGGTGGGGGGATCGCGAGACCCAGTACTTC; CDR3aa: CSARWGDRETQYF
d_gene: -; abundance: -; j_gene: TRBJ2-5; v_gene: TRBV7-2; CDR3nt: TGTGCCAGCAGCTTTCACAGGGAAGGGACCCAGTACTTC; CDR3aa: CASSFHREGTQYF